This T cell receptor (beta chain) is drawn from a study of T-cell reconstitution after alpha-beta-depleted transplantation in children. The CDR3 is made up of 17 amino acids. V shed 5 bases and J 1 base; nucleotides not matched to a gene: 12. Germline V gene lookup returns CDR1 MNHEY and CDR2 SVGEGT. The library targeted TCRbeta and was prepared with unique molecular identifiers. A single record per CDR3 protein comes from TCRdb applying MiXCR to the PCR reads. The table records almost 400,000 distinct CDR3 sequences, roughly 22% of them present only once. This clonotype was detected only once. The sample here was PBMCs from the stem cell graft donor, taken from the stem cell graft. The chain is built from TRBV6-2 or TRBV6-3 and TRBJ2-7, with 9 nucleotides matching TRBD2. The clonotype originates from a human donor who donated a stem cell graft to a child with acute myeloid leukemia. In DNA, the CDR3 is TGTGCCAGCAGTCTAACTAGCGGGTCGAGACGTTCCTACGAGCAGTACTTC. It yields the protein CASSLTSGSRRSYEQYF.